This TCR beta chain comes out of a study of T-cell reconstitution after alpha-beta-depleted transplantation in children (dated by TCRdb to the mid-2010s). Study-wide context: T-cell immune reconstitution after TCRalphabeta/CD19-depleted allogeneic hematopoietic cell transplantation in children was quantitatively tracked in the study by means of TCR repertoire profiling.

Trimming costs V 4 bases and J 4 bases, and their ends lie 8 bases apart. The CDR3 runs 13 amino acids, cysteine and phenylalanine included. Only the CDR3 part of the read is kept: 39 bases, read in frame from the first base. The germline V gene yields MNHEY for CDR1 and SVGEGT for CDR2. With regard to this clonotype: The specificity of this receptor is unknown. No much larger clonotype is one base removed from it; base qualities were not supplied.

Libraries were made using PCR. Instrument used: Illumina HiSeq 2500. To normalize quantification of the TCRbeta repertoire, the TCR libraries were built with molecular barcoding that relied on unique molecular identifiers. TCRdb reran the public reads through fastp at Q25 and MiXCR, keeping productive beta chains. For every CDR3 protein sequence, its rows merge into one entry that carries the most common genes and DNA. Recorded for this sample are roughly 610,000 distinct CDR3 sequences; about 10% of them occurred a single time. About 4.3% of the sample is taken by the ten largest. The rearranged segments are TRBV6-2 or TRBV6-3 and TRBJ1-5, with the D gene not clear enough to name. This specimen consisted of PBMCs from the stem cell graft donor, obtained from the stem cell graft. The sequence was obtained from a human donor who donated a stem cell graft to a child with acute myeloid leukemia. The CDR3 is CASSSLINQPQHF. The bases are TGTGCCAGCAGTTCCCTTATAAATCAGCCCCAGCATTTT.